The 22 T cell receptor beta chains below were found in one sample sequenced in a study of CD8 T cells in ankylosing spondylitis. TCRdb processed the 5' RACE reads anew with MiXCR; each CDR3 protein has one entry. The sample records 250,000 to 350,000 distinct CDR3 sequences, around 18% being singletons. The sample was blood, either unsorted or a sorted T cell fraction (not recorded which). The receptors shown here come from a male donor with ankylosing spondylitis or in good health (not recorded which).

The CDR3 loop reads CASSPANQGAVEAFF. In DNA form, the CDR3 reads TGTGCCAGCTCACCAGCAAATCAGGGGGCGGTTGAAGCTTTCTTT. The chain carries TRBV18 and TRBJ1-1, with 8 positions matching TRBD1. Germline V CDR1 and CDR2: KGHSH, LQKENI. V lost 2 bases and J lost 7; bases outside the gene matches: 9. This CDR3 contains 15 residues.

J is TRBJ2-2 and V is TRBV5-6; D may be TRBD1 (6 bases). The ends were cut back, 4 bases at V and 3 bases at J, with 13 bases in the middle. This CDR3 has 15 amino acids. Germline V CDR1 and CDR2: SGHDT, YYEEEE. This CDR3 reads CASSILNRDTGELFF. Written as DNA, the CDR3 is TGTGCCAGCAGCATCCTCAACAGGGACACCGGGGAGCTGTTTTTT.

This clonotype was counted a few times. V gene TRBV12-3 or TRBV12-4 combines with J gene TRBJ1-1; D possibly corresponds to TRBD1 (6 bases). The germline V and J ends were trimmed by 2 bases and 4 bases, with 11 bases remaining between them. This CDR3 has 14 amino acids. CDR3 DNA sequence: TGTGCCAGCAGTTTACAGGGGCCCGCCACTGAAGCTTTCTTT. This sequence encodes CASSLQGPATEAFF.

The chain couples TRBV20-1 to TRBJ1-4; TRBD1 aligns across 8 bases. The trim removed 6 bases at V and 8 bases at J, leaving 11 bases unmatched. The CDR3 has 14 amino acids. CDR1 and CDR2 (germline): DFQATT, SNEGSKA (reference sequence). The CDR3 bases are TGCAGTGCGGCAACAGGGGGAGTTTGGGAAAAACTGTTTTTT. Protein sequence: CSAATGGVWEKLFF.

The chain joins TRBV27 to TRBJ2-5; a weak D match, TRBD2 (6 bases). The CDR3 sequence is 14 residues long. Trimming cost V 3 bases and J 7 bases, with 15 bases left between them. Germline CDR1 MNHEY, CDR2 SMNVEV (reference sequence). The CDR3 coding sequence is TGTGCCAGCAGTTTCCGGGACTCCCGGGGGACCCAGTACTTC. Translated, it gives CASSFRDSRGTQYF.

In nucleotides, the CDR3 is TGCGCCAGCAGCCTCGGGACTAGCGGGAAGGATACGCAGTATTTT. This translates into CASSLGTSGKDTQYF. The V gene is TRBV5-1, the J gene TRBJ2-3; 13 bases are shared with TRBD2. V was clipped by 4 bases and J by 6 bases; unmatched bases: 5. From germline, CDR1 is SGHRS and CDR2 YFSETQ. The CDR3 has 15 amino acids.

This clonotype was seen a handful of times. The chain combines TRBV5-1 with TRBJ2-1, with D unresolved. The germline V gene has CDR1 SGHRS and CDR2 YFSETQ. Trimming took 1 base from V and 6 from J, leaving 14 bases between them. The CDR3 covers 15 residues. The CDR3 spells CASSLSGSFGNEQFF. In nucleotides, the CDR3 is TGCGCCAGCAGCTTGTCCGGGTCTTTCGGCAATGAGCAGTTCTTC.

This rearrangement joins TRBV4-1 to TRBJ2-5; TRBD1 aligns across 7 bases. This CDR3 spans 17 amino acids. In germline, CDR1 is MGHRA, CDR2 YSYEKL. Trimming removed 4 bases from V and 3 bases from J; junction bases left unmatched: 14. CDR3 residues: CASSPGYRTGRKETQYF. The CDR3 nucleotides are TGCGCCAGCAGCCCAGGCTACCGGACAGGCCGTAAAGAGACCCAGTACTTC.

This clonotype has only a few counts. V usage is TRBV12-3 or TRBV12-4 and J usage is TRBJ2-2; D perhaps matches TRBD2 (7 bases). CDR3 length: 14 residues. The V gene lost 0 bases and the J gene lost 7 bases, with 9 bases spanning the gap. CDR3 nucleotides: TGTGCCAGCAGTTTAGCGGGGGGGCACGGGGAGCTGTTTTTT. Protein product: CASSLAGGHGELFF.

This clonotype occurred a few times. V is TRBV28 and J is TRBJ2-7; maybe TRBD1 (5 bases). Deletions cut 6 bases from V and 4 bases from J, with 7 bases between. CDR1 MDHEN and CDR2 SYDVKM come from the germline V gene. The length of the CDR3 is 11 residues. The chain's CDR3 is CASSDRYEQYV. The DNA of the CDR3 is TGTGCCAGCAGCGACAGATACGAGCAGTACGTC.

The rearrangement links TRBV6-5 to TRBJ2-7; 12 bases map to TRBD2. The CDR3 length is 18 residues. Trimming at V came to 0 bases and at J to 0 bases, leaving 6 bases not matched to a gene. Germline values: CDR1 MNHEY, CDR2 SVGAGI. Here the CDR3 reads CASSYSLAGGRSSYEQYV. CDR3 nucleotide sequence: TGTGCCAGCAGTTACTCCCTAGCGGGAGGGCGGAGCTCCTACGAGCAGTACGTC.

A few counts support this clonotype. The V gene is TRBV6-1, the J gene TRBJ2-1, with D perhaps being TRBD1 or TRBD2 (5 bases each). The V gene lost 3 bases and the J gene lost 9 bases, with 18 bases spanning the gap. This CDR3 comprises 15 residues. Germline loops: CDR1 MNHNS, CDR2 SASEGT. CDR3 nucleotide sequence: TGTGCCAGCAGTGATTTCCGGGACGGAGCGGTTGAGCAGTTCTTC. Its protein product is CASSDFRDGAVEQFF.

This chain uses TRBV7-8 with TRBJ2-3; 14 bases align to TRBD2. The CDR3 has 19 residues. Trimming removed 7 bases from V and 3 bases from J; junction bases left unmatched: 15. The germline gives CDR1 SGHVS, CDR2 FQNEAQ. The CDR3: CASNVTATSGRAGTDTQYF. CDR3 DNA sequence: TGTGCCAGCAACGTTACCGCGACTAGCGGGAGGGCCGGGACAGATACGCAGTATTTT.

There are many counts of this clonotype. CDR3 bases: TGTGCCAGCAGCCCTGGCGGGGGGAACACCGGGGAGCTGTTTTTT. It encodes CASSPGGGNTGELFF. The genes are TRBV3-1 and TRBJ2-2; 7 positions agree with TRBD2. The V and J ends lost 4 bases and 1 base, in that order; junction bases with no gene match: 3. CDR1 LGHDT and CDR2 YNNKEL come from the germline V gene (reference sequence). The CDR3 consists of 15 residues.

This clonotype was counted only a few times. The chain recombines TRBV20-1 with TRBJ2-1; 8 bases match TRBD2. From germline, CDR1 is DFQATT and CDR2 SNEGSKA (reference sequence). The CDR3 runs to 17 residues. Trimming cost V 0 bases and J 3 bases; bases outside gene matches: 10. The CDR3 sequence: CSARDKRLGTSYNEQFF. CDR3 nucleotides: TGCAGTGCTAGAGATAAACGCCTCGGGACTAGCTACAATGAGCAGTTCTTC.

Concerning this clonotype itself: An end of the junction does not agree with germline; a read error may underlie this. V gene TRBV5-1 combines with J gene TRBJ2-1; no clear D. The V gene's germline CDR1 is SGHRS and CDR2 YFSETQ. The CDR3 is 15 residues long. CDR3 amino acids: CATKRSFEPINEPFF. In nucleotides, the CDR3 is TGCGCCACCAAACGGAGCTTCGAACCCATTAATGAGCCGTTCTTC.

This clonotype turned up a few times. The chain is built from TRBV6-2 or TRBV6-3 and TRBJ2-3; D may be TRBD1 or TRBD2 (5 bases each). Per germline, CDR1 MNHEY and CDR2 SVGEGT. The CDR3 loop spans 17 amino acids. V dropped 6 bases and J dropped 6 bases, with 25 bases sitting between them. This CDR3 reads CASSGRLQAEAVDTQYF. In nucleotides, the CDR3 is TGTGCCAGCAGCGGTCGCCTACAGGCAGAAGCGGTGGATACGCAGTATTTT.

This clonotype appeared many times. In DNA, the CDR3 is TGTGCCACCCAGAACACCGGGGAGCTGTTTTTT. Translation: CATQNTGELFF. This chain uses TRBV12-3 or TRBV12-4 with TRBJ2-2; the D is unclear. The CDR3 loop spans 11 amino acids. The V end lost 10 bases, the J end lost 1 base, and 4 bases lay between the germline ends.

This clonotype was seen a handful of times. The chain employs TRBV6-1 and TRBJ1-1, with no clear D. This CDR3 is built from 14 residues. The germline V and J ends were trimmed by 6 bases and 0 bases, with 11 bases remaining between them. Looked up from germline, CDR1 is MNHNS and CDR2 is SASEGT. CDR3 bases: TGTGCCAGCAGGGCGTACGGAATGAACACTGAAGCTTTCTTT. Protein product: CASRAYGMNTEAFF.

This clonotype was counted between two and nine times. V gene TRBV10-3 combines with J gene TRBJ2-5; the D is unclear. The CDR3 has 12 amino acids. Germline CDR1 ENHRY, CDR2 SYGVKD. V was clipped by 3 bases and J by 5 bases, with 7 bases between them. The CDR3 region has the DNA TGTGCCATCAGTGATGGGTCGGAGACCCAGTACTTC. This sequence encodes CAISDGSETQYF.

This chain connects TRBV6-4 to TRBJ1-5; TRBD1 matches 12 bases. The CDR3 spans 19 residues. Germline V gene lookup returns CDR1 MRHNA and CDR2 SNTAGT. V dropped 5 bases and J dropped 2; count of bases not matched to a gene: 13. CDR3 protein: CASSRHRDRGREGNQPQHF. CDR3 nucleotides: TGTGCCAGCAGTCGACATCGGGACAGGGGGCGTGAGGGCAATCAGCCCCAGCATTTT.

The chain has TRBV20-1 and TRBJ1-2, with D possibly TRBD1 on 5 matching bases. The CDR3 has 14 amino acids. Germline-derived CDR1 and CDR2 are DFQATT and SNEGSKA (reference sequence). Trimming removed 1 base from V and 1 base from J, with 10 bases in between. The CDR3 DNA follows: TGCAGTGCTAGAGTCCCGACAGTTAACTATGGCTACACCTTC. Protein product: CSARVPTVNYGYTF.